A single sample is the source of the 18 T cell receptor beta chains below, sequenced in a study of T cell repertoires in cytomegalovirus infection. What these receptors recognize is not known. One entry per CDR3 protein results from TCRdb running MiXCR on the reads. The sample includes about 920,000 distinct CDR3 sequences, 30% to 40% of them seen just once. The sample here was cultured CD8+ T cells from PBMCs, taken from culture after CMV antigen stimulation. Receptors were obtained from a human donor in good health (CMV status not recorded). Some clones in this sample may be carry-over from other donors' samples.

The chain has TRBV4-1 and TRBJ1-6, with D perhaps matching TRBD1 (6 bases). Germline V gene sequence: CDR1 MGHRA, CDR2 YSYEKL. This CDR3 comprises 18 residues. V was cut by 0 bases and J by 9 bases, with 21 bases left in between. The CDR3 DNA reads as TGCGCCAGCAGCCAAGAAAAGGAGGGGGGGGAGTTCAGTTCACCCCTCCACTTT. This translates into CASSQEKEGGEFSSPLHF.

V is TRBV6-8 and J is TRBJ1-2; no clear D. V was pared by 0 bases and J by 2 bases, with 7 bases between. Looked up from germline, CDR1 is MNHGY and CDR2 is SAAAGT. The CDR3 is made up of 14 amino acids. The CDR3 DNA reads as TGTGCCAGCAGTTACTCTGGCGGAAACTATGGCTACACCTTC. Protein product: CASSYSGGNYGYTF.

The genes are TRBV7-6 and TRBJ1-2, with D tentatively TRBD1 (6 bases). CDR1 is SGHVS, CDR2 FNYEAQ, per germline. The CDR3 runs 14 residues. V was cut by 5 bases and J by 3 bases, with 13 bases left in between. This CDR3 reads CASSTRTADYGYTF. The CDR3 DNA is TGTGCCAGCAGCACTCGGACAGCGGACTATGGCTACACCTTC.

This clonotype was recorded a few times. The chain employs TRBV4-1 and TRBJ1-2, with unresolved D. The length of the CDR3 is 14 residues. V gave up 0 bases and J gave up 5 bases, with 10 bases separating them. Germline assignment: CDR1 MGHRA and CDR2 YSYEKL. The CDR3 loop is CASSQEEVEYGYTF. For the CDR3, the DNA is TGCGCCAGCAGCCAAGAAGAAGTGGAGTATGGCTACACCTTC.

In this sample, this clonotype turned up a few times. The chain carries TRBV10-3 and TRBJ1-1; D unclear. Germline CDR1 reads ENHRY; CDR2 reads SYGVKD. V was shortened by 4 bases and J by 0 bases, with 15 bases between the two germline ends. CDR3 length: 16 amino acids. The CDR3 DNA reads as TGTGCCATCAGTGGGGAATCTTCGTTAGTGAACACTGAAGCTTTCTTT. Residues: CAISGESSLVNTEAFF.

As concerns this clonotype: One base away lies a much larger clone, so this may be a sequencing read error. The V call is TRBV6-1, the J call TRBJ1-1; D is perhaps TRBD1 (5 bases). This CDR3 has 12 amino acids. From germline, CDR1 is MNHNS and CDR2 SASEGT. CDR3: CACSEWGTEAFF. DNA of the CDR3: TGTGCCTGCAGTGAATGGGGGACTGAAGCTTTCTTT.

This clonotype was seen repeatedly, ten times or more. CDR3 residues: CASSLGQGVYSNQPQHF. Here the CDR3 DNA reads TGTGCCAGCAGTTTAGGACAGGGGGTATATAGCAATCAGCCCCAGCATTTT. This sequence joins TRBV28 and TRBJ1-5; 10 bases align to TRBD1. The germline CDR1 and CDR2 sequences are MDHEN and SYDVKM. The CDR3 is 17 amino acids. The V and J ends lost 2 bases and 0 bases, in that order; junction bases with no gene match: 4.

The V gene is TRBV11-3, the J gene TRBJ2-4, with D perhaps assigned TRBD1 or TRBD2 (6 bases each). The CDR3 is 14 amino acids. V lost 3 bases, J lost 8 bases, and 14 bases lay in between. Germline CDR1 is SGHNT and CDR2 is YENEEA. The CDR3 bases are TGTGCCAGCAGCTTCGGAGGAGGGGGGCACATTCAGTACTTC. Its translation: CASSFGGGGHIQYF.

Ten or more counts support this clonotype. The chain links TRBV12-3 or TRBV12-4 to TRBJ2-7, with TRBD1 identical over 10 bases. V was pared by 4 bases and J by 2 bases, with 5 bases of the junction left unmatched. This CDR3 has 15 residues. The CDR3 here is CASSWPDRGTYEQYF. CDR3 in DNA: TGTGCCAGCAGTTGGCCGGACAGGGGGACCTACGAGCAGTACTTC.

This clonotype occurred many times. The chain links TRBV7-2 to TRBJ2-3; the match to TRBD2 covers 7 bases. Germline V gives CDR1 SGHTA, CDR2 FQGNSA. The CDR3 extends over 14 amino acids. Germline trimming cut 0 bases from V and 9 bases from J; bases unmatched to any gene: 6. The CDR3 here is CASSLAGGGATQYF. The CDR3 DNA follows: TGTGCCAGCAGCTTAGCTGGGGGAGGGGCCACGCAGTATTTT.

The V gene is TRBV10-3, the J gene TRBJ2-2, with TRBD1 matching 7 bases. Germline-derived CDR1 and CDR2 are ENHRY and SYGVKD. The CDR3 extends over 13 amino acids. V was pared by 10 bases and J by 5 bases, with 7 bases of the junction left unmatched. The CDR3 reads CASKQGSTGELFF. CDR3 in DNA: TGTGCCAGCAAACAGGGGAGTACCGGGGAGCTGTTTTTT.

This chain connects TRBV12-5 to TRBJ1-3; TRBD1 might be the D (5 bases). Germline CDR1 and CDR2: LGHNT and FRNRAP. The CDR3 spans 11 residues. Between the trimmed V and J ends, which lost 3 bases and 8 bases, there was a span of 5 bases. For the CDR3, the DNA is TGTGCTAGTGGTTTAGGGGACACCATATATTTT. Encoded protein: CASGLGDTIYF.

This clonotype has at least ten counts. CDR3 sequence (DNA): TGTGCCAGCAGCCATGGGCCAGGGGACAATCAGCCCCAGCATTTT. Protein product: CASSHGPGDNQPQHF. The rearrangement links TRBV7-9 to TRBJ1-5; perhaps TRBD1 as D (6 bases). The CDR3 length is 15 residues. Germline lookup yields CDR1 SEHNR and CDR2 FQNEAQ (reference sequence). The V gene lost 5 bases and the J gene lost 3 bases, with 14 bases spanning the gap. The full variable domain, in which reference TRBV7-9 and TRBJ1-5 provide the parts outside the CDR3, is DTGVSQNPRHKITKRGQNVTFRCDPISEHNRLYWYRQTLGQGPEFLTYFQNEAQLEKSRLLSDRFSAERPKGSFSTLEIQRTEQGDSAMYLCASSHGPGDNQPQHFGDGTRLSIL.

This clonotype appeared once. A junction end diverges from the germline sequence, so it may reflect a read error. The V call is TRBV4-1, the J call TRBJ2-3, with D perhaps TRBD1 (5 bases). This CDR3 is 18 amino acids long. CDR1 and CDR2 (germline): MGHRA, YSYEKL. This CDR3 is CASSLYGERGGGTDTQYF. Here the CDR3 DNA reads TGTGCCAGCAGCCTCTATGGCGAAAGGGGTGGGGGCACAGATACGCAGTATTTT.

The gene calls are TRBV7-2 and TRBJ2-7; the match to TRBD2 covers 10 bases. Germline V gene data show CDR1 as SGHTA and CDR2 as FQGNSA. Trimming removed 2 bases from V and 4 bases from J; junction bases left unmatched: 5. The CDR3 sequence is 15 residues long. The CDR3 DNA sequence: TGTGCCAGCAGCTTATGGAGCGGGGGGGCTTACGAGCAGTACGTC. This translates into CASSLWSGGAYEQYV.

The rearrangement uses TRBV10-3 and TRBJ1-5; a possible D gene is TRBD1 (5 bases). V lost 2 bases to trimming and J lost 2 bases, with 7 bases between them. This CDR3 has 14 residues. CDR1 is ENHRY and CDR2 is SYGVKD in the germline V gene. The CDR3 coding sequence is TGTGCCATCAGTGAGACCAGGGGCAATCAGCCCCAGCATTTT. Protein: CAISETRGNQPQHF.

The J gene is TRBJ2-5, the V gene TRBV11-2; D call uncertain. This CDR3 comprises 12 residues. Germline-derived CDR1 and CDR2 are SGHAT and FQNNGV. Trimming removed 2 bases from V and 6 bases from J, with 7 bases in between. CDR3 amino acids: CASSLWGQTQYF. As DNA, the CDR3 is TGTGCCAGCAGCTTATGGGGTCAGACCCAGTACTTC.

This clonotype has just a few counts. The chain couples TRBV19 to TRBJ1-1; 8 nucleotides match TRBD1. Looked up from germline, CDR1 is LNHDA and CDR2 is SQIVND (reference sequence). The CDR3 runs 17 residues. Trimming cost V 5 bases and J 1 base; bases outside gene matches: 12. This chain's CDR3 is CASSSARTGRGNTEAFF. The CDR3 bases are TGTGCCAGTAGTTCAGCCCGGACAGGGCGGGGGAACACTGAAGCTTTCTTT.